The 21 T cell receptor beta chains given below trace back to one sample, sequenced in a study of cytomegalovirus exposure and HLA in healthy donors. PCR used 60 Vbeta primers and 13 Jbeta primers. Only in-frame clones appear in the TCRdb table, and some are missing; sequencing was by immunoSEQ multiplex PCR. This specimen shows about 100,000 clones; the ten leading clones hold 5% to 6.5%. The material sequenced was PBMCs. The receptors stem from a girl between 5 and 17 years old in good health and CMV-seropositive.

J is TRBJ2-1 and V is TRBV11-2, with TRBD1 as a possible D gene (6 bases). Per the germline V gene, CDR1 is SGHAT and CDR2 is FQNNGV. V was shortened by 1 base and J by 8 bases, with 18 bases between the two germline ends. This CDR3 region has 16 residues. CDR3 region: CASSLAYFTGNYEQFF. In nucleotides, the CDR3 is TGTGCCAGCAGCTTAGCGTATTTCACAGGGAACTATGAGCAGTTCTTC.

The genes are TRBV5-6 and TRBJ2-5, with a weak D call TRBD1 (6 bases). Trimming removed 3 bases at V and 5 bases at J, with 17 bases between. Per the germline V gene, CDR1 is SGHDT and CDR2 is YYEEEE. The CDR3 consists of 15 residues. The CDR3 is CASSWGTKWGETQYF. The CDR3 DNA sequence: TGTGCCAGCAGCTGGGGGACAAAATGGGGGGAGACCCAGTACTTC.

This chain links TRBV29-1 with TRBJ1-1; 8 positions agree with TRBD1. Germline values: CDR1 SQVTM, CDR2 ANQGSEA. CDR3 length equals 13 residues. V trimming: 6 bases; J trimming: 1 base; junction bases outside the gene matches: 4. The CDR3 region has the DNA TGCAGCGTAAGCACAGGGGGGAACACTGAAGCTTTCTTT. Protein product: CSVSTGGNTEAFF.

The V and J genes are TRBV27 and TRBJ2-1; 7 nucleotides match TRBD2. With V trimmed by 2 bases and J by 5 bases, 0 bases remained unmatched. Germline V lookup: CDR1 MNHEY, CDR2 SMNVEV (reference sequence). This CDR3 comprises 13 residues. The CDR3 sequence is CASSLLADNEQFF. The CDR3 region has the DNA TGTGCCAGCAGTTTACTAGCGGACAATGAGCAGTTCTTC.

The CDR3 here is CSVEQGQTYEQYF. The CDR3 DNA reads as TGCAGCGTTGAACAGGGGCAGACTTACGAGCAGTACTTC. The chain employs TRBV29-1 and TRBJ2-5; possibly TRBD1 for D (6 bases). The end of the DNA fits TRBJ2-7 better, so the J call may be wrong. The CDR3 loop spans 13 amino acids. Per germline, CDR1 SQVTM and CDR2 ANQGSEA.

The V gene is TRBV10-1, the J gene TRBJ1-3, with 7 bases identical to TRBD1. V shed 0 bases, J shed 2 bases, and the junction held 4 bases outside the gene matches. Germline V gene lookup returns CDR1 WNHNN and CDR2 SYGVQD (reference sequence). The CDR3 loop spans 16 amino acids. The CDR3 sequence: CASSESGQGAGNTIYF. The CDR3 bases are TGCGCCAGCAGTGAGTCGGGGCAGGGGGCTGGAAACACCATATATTTT.

Details on this clone: One end of the junction fails to match germline, which may point to a read error. The genes are TRBV4-3 and TRBJ2-2, with 10 bases identical to TRBD1. CDR1 and CDR2 (germline): LGHNA, YSLEER. The CDR3 is made up of 14 amino acids. The CDR3 protein is CASSQDRGTGELSF. The CDR3 nucleotides are TGCGCCAGCAGCCAGGACAGGGGGACCGGGGAGCTGTCTTTT.

The chain carries TRBV29-1 and TRBJ2-3; the match to TRBD1 covers 8 bases. The CDR3 extends over 18 amino acids. Trimming cost V 6 bases and J 3 bases; bases outside gene matches: 20. Germline CDR1 and CDR2: SQVTM and ANQGSEA. The CDR3 nucleotides are TGCAGCGTCCCGGGACAGGTCCGATCTAACGCGATTACAGATACGCAGTATTTT. Translating gives CSVPGQVRSNAITDTQYF.

The rearrangement joins TRBV7-9 to TRBJ1-1; D is unclear. The V gene's germline CDR1 is SEHNR and CDR2 FQNEAQ (reference sequence). The CDR3 runs to 14 residues. V gave up 5 bases and J gave up 1 base, with 11 bases separating them. CDR3 amino acids: CASSTPTGNTEAFF. The CDR3 bases are TGTGCCAGCAGCACCCCGACTGGGAACACTGAAGCTTTCTTT.

The genes are TRBV11-2 and TRBJ2-1, with TRBD1 as a possible D gene (7 bases). The CDR3 totals 15 residues. The V gene's germline CDR1 is SGHAT and CDR2 FQNNGV. Trimming took off 1 base at V and 10 bases at J, with 17 bases between the two ends. Here the CDR3 reads CASSLGFRGVEEQFF. CDR3 bases: TGTGCCAGCAGCTTAGGTTTCAGGGGGGTGGAGGAGCAGTTCTTC.

V is TRBV4-3 and J is TRBJ2-5; TRBD1 aligns across 8 bases. V lost 0 bases, J lost 1 base, and 7 bases stayed unmatched. The CDR3 runs to 17 residues. Germline values: CDR1 LGHNA, CDR2 YSLEER. The CDR3 here is CASSQEGPGGLQETQYF. Written as DNA, the CDR3 is TGCGCCAGCAGCCAAGAAGGCCCAGGGGGCCTCCAAGAGACCCAGTACTTC.

The chain is built from TRBV30 and TRBJ2-7; D is unresolved. The germline gives CDR1 GTSNPN, CDR2 SVGIG (reference sequence). V was cut by 4 bases and J by 0 bases, with 10 bases left in between. The CDR3 runs to 13 residues. CDR3 sequence reads: CAWNIVSSYEQYF. In DNA, the CDR3 is TGTGCCTGGAATATCGTTAGCTCCTACGAGCAGTACTTC.

V and J are TRBV11-3 and TRBJ1-1; no clear D. This CDR3 region has 12 residues. V lost 1 base and J lost 8, with 8 bases in between. Germline CDR1 SGHNT, CDR2 YENEEA. The CDR3 coding sequence is TGTGCCAGCAGCTTAGGTCAGACAGAAGCTTTCTTT. Protein product: CASSLGQTEAFF.

This sequence joins TRBV10-3 and TRBJ2-3; 12 bases are shared with TRBD2. Germline CDR1 reads ENHRY; CDR2 reads SYGVKD. J gave up 3 bases and V 6 bases, and 1 base lay outside the gene matches. This CDR3 has 14 residues. Here the CDR3 reads CAIRLAGGTDTQYF. CDR3 nucleotides: TGTGCCATCAGACTAGCGGGGGGAACAGATACGCAGTATTTT.

The rearrangement links TRBV19 to TRBJ2-2, with 8 bases aligning to TRBD1. The V gene end was trimmed by 1 base and the J gene end by 6 bases; junction bases not matched to a gene: 4. Germline assignment: CDR1 LNHDA and CDR2 SQIVND (reference sequence). This CDR3 is built from 15 residues. The CDR3 DNA is TGTGCCAGTAGTATAGCGACAGGGGAGGCCGGGGAGCTGTTTTTT. Amino acid sequence: CASSIATGEAGELFF.

The genes are TRBV9 and TRBJ1-6, with a weak D call TRBD1 (5 bases). V lost 1 base and J lost 9, with 14 bases in between. CDR1 is SGDLS, CDR2 YYNGEE, per germline. The CDR3 length is 15 residues. The CDR3 loop reads CASSVTDSNFSPLHF. In DNA form, the CDR3 reads TGTGCCAGCAGCGTAACAGACAGCAATTTTTCACCCCTCCACTTT.

The gene calls are TRBV6-5 and TRBJ1-4; D gene uncertain. The CDR3 has 14 amino acids. Germline CDR1 and CDR2: MNHEY and SVGAGI. V lost 0 bases and J 8 bases, leaving 10 bases between the germline ends. The DNA for the CDR3 is TGTGCCAGCAGTTACTCGGAGCTCGGCGAAAAACTGTTTTTT. It codes for CASSYSELGEKLFF.

The rearrangement links TRBV4-2 to TRBJ1-2; D call uncertain. The CDR3 is made up of 13 amino acids. V lost 0 bases, J lost 8 bases, and 10 bases lay in between. Germline V lookup: CDR1 LGHNA, CDR2 YNFKEQ. The CDR3 DNA follows: TGTGCCAGCAGCCAAGATGTTAGTATCGGCTACACCTTC. Its translation is CASSQDVSIGYTF.

With regard to this clone: Other DNA variants within this sample encode the same CDR3. The V and J genes are TRBV18 and TRBJ1-2; weak D call: TRBD1 (6 bases). The CDR3 loop spans 15 amino acids. Germline V CDR1 and CDR2: KGHSH, LQKENI. Trimming pared 3 bases from V and 4 bases from J, leaving 15 bases between. The CDR3 is CASSPDRSVGYGYTF. DNA of the CDR3: TGTGCCAGCTCACCTGACAGGAGCGTTGGCTATGGCTACACCTTC. Together with reference TRBV18 and TRBJ1-2, the CDR3 gives the full variable domain: NAGVMQNPRHLVRRRGQEARLRCSPMKGHSHVYWYRQLPEEGLKFMVYLQKENIIDESGMPKERFSAEFPKEGPSILRIQQVVRGDSAAYFCASSPDRSVGYGYTFGSGTRLTVV.

The genes are TRBV4-2 and TRBJ2-2, with 9 nucleotides matching TRBD1. The V and J ends lost 0 bases and 5 bases, in that order; junction bases with no gene match: 4. The CDR3 loop spans 16 amino acids. CDR1 and CDR2 from the germline V gene are LGHNA and YNFKEQ. In DNA, the CDR3 is TGTGCCAGCAGCCAAGATTGGGACAGGGAGACCGGGGAGCTGTTTTTT. Protein product: CASSQDWDRETGELFF.

The gene calls are TRBV4-1 and TRBJ2-1; D is perhaps TRBD1 (5 bases). Trimming removed 2 bases from V and 7 bases from J, with 18 bases in between. CDR3 length: 16 residues. Germline V CDR1 and CDR2: MGHRA, YSYEKL. CDR3 sequence (DNA): TGCGCCAGCAGCCAACAAACAGGACCCAAGGTGAATGAGCAGTTCTTC. It translates to CASSQQTGPKVNEQFF.